The source of this TCR beta chain is a study of T cells in Graves' hyperthyroidism and ophthalmopathy (dated by TCRdb to 2018 to 2020). Turning to the overall study: To identify TCR V-J signatures that set the groups apart, the researchers used a discovery cohort of 100 or so patients, made up of under 45 with Graves' ophthalmopathy and some 55 with stable Graves' hyperthyroidism. Prospective prediction of ophthalmopathy was tested in an independent validation cohort of approximately 19 hyperthyroidism patients and some 17 patients who later progressed to ophthalmopathy. For training and testing, the 110 or so patients in the discovery cohort were randomly divided in a 7:3 ratio. The study also compared thyroid tissue and blood T-cell repertoires from a handful of Graves' hyperthyroidism patients. Following sampling, methimazole starting at 30 mg daily was given to hyperthyroidism patients, and high-dose intravenous methylprednisolone was given to ophthalmopathy patients. The paper reports TCR Vbeta CDR3 sequencing of fewer than 150 peripheral blood samples: around 41 ophthalmopathy, about 75 hyperthyroidism and approximately 17 progressor patients.

A note on this clonotype: Its antigen is not yet known. No base quality values were provided; no much bigger clone lies one nucleotide off.

The TCR beta CDR3 regions were amplified from the RNA transcripts. The TCR CDR3 was subjected to a first round of RT-PCR using the HTBI primer set and the Qiagen OneStep RT-PCR kit. The libraries were constructed in a second round of multiplex PCR and then size-selected and purified. Sequencing of the libraries was done on an Illumina HiSeq2000 using paired-end 100 bp reads. The authors' pipeline ran thus. Raw data were processed with SOAPnuke, discarding reads with adapters, uncalled bases, mean Phred below 15, or no exact constant-primer or identifier match. COPE v1.2.5 was used to merge the high-quality paired reads, and each unique nucleotide sequence was defined as a clonotype. MiTCR v1.1 was used to align the clonotypes against IMGT TRBV, TRBD and TRBJ reference segments. Only V-J combinations with frequency above 0.0001, covering about 99% of repertoires, were analysed. A TCS score was defined as the ratio between F50 (clonal expansion) and ExV (chaos), using BLOSUM62-based TCRdist between CDR3 peptides within each V-J. Welch's t-statistics and random forest reduced 500 to 650 V-J features to 13, which were used in a naive Bayes classifier (R e1071). Thyroid-blood repertoire similarity was quantified with the Morisita-Horn index. TCRdb took the public reads, trimmed them with fastp at Q25, ran MiXCR for clone calling and kept in-frame beta chains. For every CDR3 protein sequence, its rows merge into one entry that carries the most common genes and DNA. The V and J calls, along with clone size, are taken from TCRdb and not from the paper's own processing. The sample table contains approximately 510,000 distinct CDR3 sequences; only one count was recorded for over 35% of them. The top ten constitute about 45% of the sample.

Any patient with an uncontrolled infection, another autoimmune disease, pregnancy or lactation was excluded. Diagnoses were established on the basis of clinical symptoms, serum thyroxine and TRAb, thyroid ultrasound, and orbital computed tomography. Total RNA was extracted with Trizol reagent, and quality was checked on an Agilent 2100 Bioanalyzer. From the germline V gene, CDR1 is SQVTM and CDR2 is ANQGSEA. The germline V and J ends show losses of 4 bases and 6 bases respectively, and no gene match explains 8 bases of the junction. The CDR3 goes from the cysteine to the phenylalanine over 13 residues. Left in the record is the CDR3 DNA by itself, 39 bases read in frame from the first base. Study-level results and caveats: A model built on a 13 V-J signature distinguished ophthalmopathy from stable hyperthyroidism, reaching roughly 88% sensitivity and about 81% specificity in cross-validation and 80%/75% in testing. In validation, the model predicted progression to ophthalmopathy a median of about 6.8 months before onset, with over 60% sensitivity and 72.22% specificity. No statistical method was used to set the sample size in advance, and investigators knew the group allocation. Most expanded thyroid clonotypes (frequency above 0.001) were also detected in blood, suggesting blood repertoires may reflect thyroid immune responses.

This clonotype originated in an adult woman with Graves' disease, either hyperthyroidism or ophthalmopathy (not recorded which). The material sequenced was peripheral blood or thyroid tissue (not recorded which). The sequence is built from TRBV29-1 and TRBJ1-2; TRBD1 aligns with 7 central bases. The CDR3 region has the sequence CSVAETGFHGYTF. The base sequence is TGCAGCGTTGCTGAGACAGGGTTTCATGGCTACACCTTC.